Below, one T cell receptor beta chain is given with its context. As yet, its antigen is unknown. This sample is part of a study of shared clonotypes between healthy human individuals. The study, taken as a whole, reports: Naive subsets tended to show greater estimated richness than memory subsets. Of the naive CD4 clonotypes, 4% to 5% were shared across a few donors.

The assay ran at deep level. Authors' processing steps: There were no quality scores in the junction-only immunoSEQ sequences, so filtering differed. Libraries were prepared by immunoSEQ multiplex PCR; TCRdb keeps only in-frame clonotypes and omits some of them. That table gives V, J and clone size, and the DNA gave D and trimming. The sample lists some 1,100,000 clones, around 82% occurring once. With V trimmed by 6 bases and J by 1 base, 12 bases remained unmatched. Germline lookup yields CDR1 SGHAT and CDR2 FQNNGV. CDR3 size: 17 residues. The chain recombines TRBV11-2 with TRBJ2-4; 7 bases match TRBD2. Sequencing was carried out using memory CD4+ T cells from PBMCs. Subset given: CD45RA-negative fraction. The origin of this receptor is a man between 18 and 29 years old in good health. Some clones in this sample may be carry-over from other donors' samples. In nucleotides, the CDR3 is TGTGCCAGCAGAAACAGTGGGAGGGGAATTGCCAAAAACATTCAGTACTTC. Translation gives CASRNSGRGIAKNIQYF.